These 31 T cell receptor beta chains came from one sample sequenced in a study of blood T cells in healthy people across ages. A second 7 to 11 cycle PCR used barcoded and J-beta primers. TCRdb called the 5' RACE reads again in MiXCR, with one record for every CDR3 protein. The data contain under 1,000,000 distinct CDR3 sequences, around 45% of them singletons. What was sequenced was blood. All receptors derive from a man older than 75 in good health.

The chain employs TRBV12-3 or TRBV12-4 and TRBJ1-5; 9 bases are shared with TRBD1. CDR3 length equals 16 residues. V was clipped by 4 bases and J by 1 base; unmatched bases: 5. CDR3 region: CASSSGTGRSNQPQHF. CDR3 bases: TGTGCCAGCAGTTCAGGGACAGGGAGGAGCAATCAGCCCCAGCATTTT.

This clonotype was observed once. The chain recombines TRBV7-2 with TRBJ2-3; tentatively, D is TRBD1 or TRBD2 (5 bases each). CDR1 SGHTA and CDR2 FQGNSA come from the germline V gene. Trimming took off 2 bases at V and 6 bases at J, with 21 bases between the two ends. This CDR3 is built from 17 residues. CDR3 bases: TGTGCCAGCAGCTTAAGGGGAGACCGCATCTCCGGGGATACGCAGTATTTT. It encodes CASSLRGDRISGDTQYF.

This rearrangement joins TRBV7-2 to TRBJ1-2; 8 positions agree with TRBD1. CDR1 and CDR2 from the germline V gene are SGHTA and FQGNSA. This CDR3 has 13 amino acids. Losses at the gene ends were 5 bases for V and 7 bases for J; bases not matched to a gene: 6. In DNA form, the CDR3 reads TGTGCCAGCAGCCCAACACAGGGGGGTGGCTACACCTTC. It yields the protein CASSPTQGGGYTF.

The chain links TRBV6-5 to TRBJ2-7, with 14 nucleotides matching TRBD2. The length of the CDR3 is 15 residues. CDR1 and CDR2 (germline): MNHEY, SVGAGI. Trimming removed 8 bases from V and 3 bases from J; junction bases left unmatched: 6. The CDR3 region is CASDGTSGRGYEQYF. DNA for the CDR3: TGTGCCAGCGACGGGACTAGCGGGAGAGGCTACGAGCAGTACTTC.

The chain combines TRBV28 with TRBJ2-6, with D perhaps TRBD1 or TRBD2 (5 bases each). Trimming pared 6 bases from V and 4 bases from J, leaving 13 bases between. The CDR3 loop spans 15 amino acids. Germline V gene sequence: CDR1 MDHEN, CDR2 SYDVKM. The CDR3 sequence is CASRTRGAGANVLTF. The CDR3, as DNA: TGTGCCAGCAGAACAAGGGGAGCGGGGGCCAACGTCCTGACTTTC. The full variable domain, its missing parts supplied by reference TRBV28 and TRBJ2-6, is DVKVTQSSRYLVKRTGEKVFLECVQDMDHENMFWYRQDPGLGLRLIYFSYDVKMKEKGDIPEGYSVSREKKERFSLILESASTNQTSMYLCASRTRGAGANVLTFGAGSRLTVL.

This clonotype was recorded a few times. The chain has TRBV5-6 and TRBJ1-5; a weak D match, TRBD1 (5 bases). The V end lost 6 bases, the J end lost 4 bases, and 20 bases lay between the germline ends. Per the germline V gene, CDR1 is SGHDT and CDR2 is YYEEEE. CDR3 size: 16 residues. CDR3 in DNA: TGTGCCAGCACCCGTGGGGGTGGTCGAGTGAATCAGCCCCAGCATTTT. Protein sequence: CASTRGGGRVNQPQHF.

On this clonotype itself: Given a much more abundant clone one base away, this may be a read error. The chain uses TRBV5-1 and TRBJ2-1, with D possibly being TRBD1 (6 bases). Trimming removed 4 bases from V and 10 bases from J, with 15 bases in between. The CDR3 is 13 amino acids. CDR1 and CDR2 (germline): SGHRS, YFSETQ. Here the CDR3 DNA reads TGCGCCAGCAGCATAGGACAGACCTACGAGCAGTTCTTC. It codes for CASSIGQTYEQFF.

This chain connects TRBV20-1 to TRBJ2-1, with D hard to call. Judging by the DNA end, TRBJ2-7 fits better; the J call may be wrong. The CDR3 is 16 residues long. CDR1 DFQATT and CDR2 SNEGSKA come from the germline V gene (reference sequence). For the CDR3, the DNA is TGCAGTGCTCCTTTCGGCGACGCCCGCTCCTACAATGAGCAGTACTTC. Protein: CSAPFGDARSYNEQYF.

J is TRBJ2-6 and V is TRBV11-2; D might be TRBD2 (6 bases). The germline CDR1 and CDR2 sequences are SGHAT and FQNNGV. Trimming stripped 4 bases from V and 3 bases from J, with 10 bases between. The CDR3 length is 15 residues. CDR3 sequence: CASSSGDGGANVLTF. CDR3 coding DNA: TGTGCCAGCAGCTCGGGGGATGGTGGGGCCAACGTCCTGACTTTC.

V is TRBV11-3 and J is TRBJ2-1; 9 bases are a match to TRBD1. Germline trimming cut 5 bases from V and 11 bases from J; bases unmatched to any gene: 4. The CDR3 contains 12 residues. CDR1 and CDR2 (germline): SGHNT, YENEEA. CDR3 protein: CASSLGQGQQFF. CDR3 DNA: TGTGCCAGCAGCCTCGGACAGGGGCAGCAGTTCTTC.

CDR3 coding DNA: TGCAGTGCTTTTTCCGGGACGTCTAGCACAGATACGCAGTATTTT. Translating gives CSAFSGTSSTDTQYF. This chain joins TRBV20-1 and TRBJ2-3; tentatively, D is TRBD1 or TRBD2 (5 bases each). The germline V gene encodes CDR1 DFQATT and CDR2 SNEGSKA (reference sequence). This CDR3 comprises 15 residues. The V end was cut by 5 bases, the J end by 0 bases, with 15 bases between.

The chain is built from TRBV18 and TRBJ1-1; TRBD1 agrees at 10 bases. The CDR3 spans 15 residues. Unmatched junction bases numbered 9, after V lost 6 bases and J lost 5 bases. Germline lookup yields CDR1 KGHSH and CDR2 LQKENI. The CDR3 here is CASSHKTGGRTEAFF. In DNA form, the CDR3 reads TGTGCCAGCTCCCACAAGACAGGGGGCAGGACTGAAGCTTTCTTT.

CDR3 protein: CASSLAGREREKLFF. The CDR3 region has the DNA TGTGCCAGCAGCTTAGCGGGGAGGGAACGGGAAAAACTGTTTTTT. The chain joins TRBV7-8 to TRBJ1-4; D unresolved. Trimming stripped 0 bases from V and 8 bases from J, with 13 bases between. Germline-derived CDR1 and CDR2 are SGHVS and FQNEAQ. The CDR3 consists of 15 residues.

The genes are TRBV7-2 and TRBJ1-5; D gene ambiguous. CDR1 is SGHTA, CDR2 FQGNSA, per germline. The CDR3 consists of 16 residues. V was clipped by 0 bases and J by 2 bases, with 11 bases between them. The CDR3 here is CASSLAGGLGNQPQHF. The CDR3, as DNA: TGTGCCAGCAGCTTAGCTGGAGGGTTGGGCAATCAGCCCCAGCATTTT.

The rearrangement joins TRBV6-2 or TRBV6-3 to TRBJ1-2; D not certain. V lost 7 bases to trimming and J lost 2 bases, with 14 bases between them. Germline V gives CDR1 MNHEY, CDR2 SVGEGT. This CDR3 is 14 amino acids long. CDR3 bases: TGTGCCAGCACCCGAGACCTATTCAACTATGGCTACACCTTC. It codes for CASTRDLFNYGYTF.

This clonotype occurred a few times. The chain couples TRBV15 to TRBJ2-4; tentatively, D is TRBD2 (6 bases). Germline V gene data show CDR1 as LNHNV and CDR2 as YYDKDF (reference sequence). Trimming cost V 2 bases and J 7 bases, with 12 bases left between them. This CDR3 spans 14 amino acids. CDR3 sequence reads: CATSRLREVNIQYF. The CDR3 nucleotides are TGTGCCACCAGCAGATTGAGGGAGGTGAACATTCAGTACTTC.

About this clonotype itself: An end of the junction differs from the germline gene, which may be a read error. The V call is TRBV7-2, the J call TRBJ2-1; a possible D gene is TRBD1 (6 bases). Per germline, CDR1 SGHTA and CDR2 FQGNSA. The CDR3 runs to 13 residues. This CDR3 reads CARSLDRFNEQFF. CDR3 in DNA: TGTGCCCGCAGCTTAGACAGGTTCAATGAGCAGTTCTTC.

The V and J genes are TRBV2 and TRBJ2-7, with TRBD1 matching over 9 bases. CDR3 size: 15 residues. The V and J ends lost 3 bases and 7 bases, in that order; junction bases with no gene match: 10. Germline loops: CDR1 SNHLY, CDR2 FYNNEI. In DNA, the CDR3 is TGTGCCAGCAGTGAGTGGGACAGGGCCTACAATGAGCAGTACTTC. This sequence encodes CASSEWDRAYNEQYF.

This sequence joins TRBV19 and TRBJ2-7; D unclear. The germline V and J ends were trimmed by 5 bases and 2 bases, with 13 bases remaining between them. CDR1 is LNHDA and CDR2 is SQIVND in the germline V gene (reference sequence). CDR3 size: 14 residues. CDR3 DNA: TGTGCCAGTAGTCCTCGACCCAGCCCCTACGAGCAGTACTTC. This encodes CASSPRPSPYEQYF.

The rearrangement links TRBV4-3 to TRBJ2-7; weak D call: TRBD1 (6 bases). There are 12 residues in the CDR3. Germline V gene lookup returns CDR1 LGHNA and CDR2 YSLEER. The V and J ends lost 2 bases and 7 bases respectively, with 9 bases between them. CDR3 region: CASSQLQGEQYF. DNA for the CDR3: TGCGCCAGCAGCCAACTACAGGGTGAGCAGTACTTC.

This clonotype occurred a few times. This chain links TRBV12-3 or TRBV12-4 with TRBJ1-2; maybe TRBD1 (5 bases). The CDR3 has 14 residues. V was pared by 5 bases and J by 3 bases, with 13 bases between. In DNA, the CDR3 is TGTGCCAGCAGTCCTTCAGGACATGACTATGGCTACACCTTC. Protein product: CASSPSGHDYGYTF.

This chain joins TRBV12-3 or TRBV12-4 and TRBJ1-6; D is uncertain. The CDR3 is 13 amino acids. V was pared by 2 bases and J by 14 bases, with 13 bases between. DNA of the CDR3: TGTGCCAGCAGTTTACAGTATAATTCGGCCCTCCACTTT. Its protein is CASSLQYNSALHF.

This clonotype was seen many times. V usage is TRBV6-5 and J usage is TRBJ2-7; TRBD1 or TRBD2 may be the D gene (5 bases each). Germline V CDR1 and CDR2: MNHEY, SVGAGI. CDR3 size: 15 residues. Trimming stripped 4 bases from V and 2 bases from J, with 15 bases between. CDR3 protein: CASSSPRRGPYEQYF. The CDR3 DNA reads TGTGCCAGCAGTTCCCCGCGTCGGGGCCCCTACGAGCAGTACTTC.

This clonotype was detected a few times. The CDR3 DNA reads as TGTGCCAGCAGTCACCGGGACGGAGAAGAGACCCAGTACTTC. The encoded protein is CASSHRDGEETQYF. The gene calls are TRBV7-9 and TRBJ2-5; either TRBD1 or TRBD2 may supply D (5 bases each). V was trimmed by 6 bases and J by 3 bases, leaving 14 bases between them. The CDR3 sequence is 14 residues long. The germline V gene has CDR1 SEHNR and CDR2 FQNEAQ (reference sequence).

V usage is TRBV21-1 and J usage is TRBJ1-5. TRBV21-1 is marked as a pseudogene. The CDR3 is made up of 16 amino acids. CDR3 DNA: TGTGCCAGCAGCAAACAGGTGCTACGGGGAGGACAGCCCCAGCATTTT. As protein: CASSKQVLRGGQPQHF.

The rearrangement uses TRBV3-1 and TRBJ1-2; D ambiguous. The V gene's germline CDR1 is LGHDT and CDR2 YNNKEL (reference sequence). The CDR3 has 14 residues. Trimming removed 2 bases from V and 0 bases from J, with 7 bases in between. CDR3 region: CASSQQLANYGYTF. The CDR3 DNA sequence: TGTGCCAGCAGCCAACAGCTAGCTAACTATGGCTACACCTTC. Full variable domain (remainder filled in from reference TRBV3-1 and TRBJ1-2): DTAVSQTPKYLVTQMGNDKSIKCEQNLGHDTMYWYKQDSKKFLKIMFSYNNKELIINETVPNRFSPKSPDKAHLNLHINSLELGDSAVYFCASSQQLANYGYTFGSGTRLTVV.

A remark on this clonotype: This may come from a read error, since a much larger clone is one base off. J is TRBJ2-5 and V is TRBV4-3, with 10 bases fitting TRBD2. This CDR3 has 15 residues. CDR1 LGHNA and CDR2 YSLEER come from the germline V gene. J gave up 11 bases and V 6 bases, and 15 bases lay outside the gene matches. The CDR3 loop is CASRPTSGDGNEQYF. Written as DNA, the CDR3 is TGCGCCAGCAGACCCACTAGCGGGGACGGCAATGAGCAGTACTTC.

V is TRBV5-1 and J is TRBJ1-4; 7 bases match TRBD1. CDR3 length equals 14 residues. From germline, CDR1 is SGHRS and CDR2 YFSETQ. With 4 bases clipped from V and 5 bases from J, the junction kept 5 bases outside the gene matches. CDR3 nucleotides: TGCGCCAGCAGCGACCTGACAGGGAATGAAAAACTGTTTTTT. Protein product: CASSDLTGNEKLFF.

J is TRBJ2-4 and V is TRBV3-1; the D gene is possibly TRBD2 (5 bases). The CDR3 contains 14 residues. V shed 2 bases and J shed 13 bases, with 18 bases lying between them. Germline-derived CDR1 and CDR2 are LGHDT and YNNKEL (reference sequence). The CDR3 loop is CASSQPPWTQEQYF. The CDR3 coding sequence is TGTGCCAGCAGCCAACCCCCCTGGACTCAAGAGCAGTACTTC.

This clonotype was observed a handful of times. The chain links TRBV29-1 to TRBJ2-7; D possibly corresponds to TRBD2 (5 bases). The closer fit of TRBJ2-5 to the DNA end suggests the J call may be wrong. CDR3 length: 12 residues. From germline, CDR1 is SQVTM and CDR2 ANQGSEA. CDR3 nucleotide sequence: TGCAGCGTTCCTCGGGGTGGGGAGACCCAGTACTTC. This sequence encodes CSVPRGGETQYF.

The chain combines TRBV6-6 with TRBJ2-1, with TRBD2 matching over 7 bases. CDR1 is MNHNY, CDR2 SVGAGI, per germline (reference sequence). The CDR3 covers 16 residues. Germline trimming cut 2 bases from V and 6 bases from J; bases unmatched to any gene: 10. CDR3 protein: CASSYPTGGRLNEQFF. CDR3 nucleotide sequence: TGTGCCAGCAGTTACCCCACGGGGGGACGCCTCAATGAGCAGTTCTTC.